This T cell receptor beta chain was sequenced for a study of T cells in Graves' hyperthyroidism and ophthalmopathy. Points from the study as a whole: From stable hyperthyroidism, ophthalmopathy was separated by a 13 V-J model.

This CDR3 is 16 amino acids long. Losses at the gene ends were 5 bases for V and 6 bases for J; bases not matched to a gene: 11. Germline V CDR1 and CDR2: MDHEN, SYDVKM. Ophthalmopathy patients showed a Clinical Activity Score of at least 3, NOSPECS grade of at least 4 and duration under 3 months. The table lists this clonotype with many counts. What it binds is unknown. From RNA transcripts, TCR beta CDR3 regions were amplified. Researchers ran a first-round RT-PCR on the TCR CDR3 using the HTBI primer set. TCRdb ran MiXCR on the multiplex PCR reads and lists one entry per CDR3 protein. The table has about 350,000 distinct CDR3 sequences, around 18% seen once.

The rearrangement uses TRBV28 and TRBJ1-1, with 11 positions matching TRBD1. This TCR was sampled from a middle-aged woman with Graves' ophthalmopathy. Sequencing used blood. CDR3 sequence: CASSPGTGGYQAEAFF. The CDR3 nucleotides read TGTGCCAGCAGTCCCGGGACAGGGGGATATCAAGCTGAAGCTTTCTTT.